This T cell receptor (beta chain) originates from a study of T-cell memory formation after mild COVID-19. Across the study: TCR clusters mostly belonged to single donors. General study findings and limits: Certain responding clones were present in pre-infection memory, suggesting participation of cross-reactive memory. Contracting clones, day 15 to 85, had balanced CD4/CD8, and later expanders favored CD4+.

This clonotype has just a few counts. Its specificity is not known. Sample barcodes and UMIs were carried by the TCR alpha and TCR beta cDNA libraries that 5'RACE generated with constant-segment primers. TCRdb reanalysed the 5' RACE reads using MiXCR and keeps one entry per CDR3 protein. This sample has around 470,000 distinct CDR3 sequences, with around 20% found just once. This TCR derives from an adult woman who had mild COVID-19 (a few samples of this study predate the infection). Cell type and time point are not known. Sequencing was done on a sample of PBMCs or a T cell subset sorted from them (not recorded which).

The CDR3 nucleotides read TGTGCCAGCAGCTTGGAGGACGGACCCTATGGCTACACCTTC. It encodes CASSLEDGPYGYTF. V usage is TRBV5-6 and J usage is TRBJ1-2; D call uncertain. The CDR3 spans 14 residues. The germline V gene encodes CDR1 SGHDT and CDR2 YYEEEE. Trimming stripped 0 bases from V and 4 bases from J, with 10 bases between. Full variable domain (outside the CDR3, taken from reference TRBV5-6 and TRBJ1-2): DAGVTQSPTHLIKTRGQQVTLRCSPKSGHDTVSWYQQALGQGPQFIFQYYEEEERQRGNFPDRFSGHQFPNYSSELNVNALLLGDSALYLCASSLEDGPYGYTFGSGTRLTVV.